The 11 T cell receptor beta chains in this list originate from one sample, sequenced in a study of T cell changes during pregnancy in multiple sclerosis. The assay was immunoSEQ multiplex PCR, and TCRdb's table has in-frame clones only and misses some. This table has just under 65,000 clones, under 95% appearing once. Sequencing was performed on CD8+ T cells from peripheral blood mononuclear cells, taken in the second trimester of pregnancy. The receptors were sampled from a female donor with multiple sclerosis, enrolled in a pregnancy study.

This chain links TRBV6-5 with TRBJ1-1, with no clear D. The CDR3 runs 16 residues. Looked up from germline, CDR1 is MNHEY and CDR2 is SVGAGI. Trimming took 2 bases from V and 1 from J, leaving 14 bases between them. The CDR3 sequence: CASSYGSGRTNTEAFF. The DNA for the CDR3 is TGTGCCAGCAGTTACGGTTCAGGCAGAACGAACACTGAAGCTTTCTTT.

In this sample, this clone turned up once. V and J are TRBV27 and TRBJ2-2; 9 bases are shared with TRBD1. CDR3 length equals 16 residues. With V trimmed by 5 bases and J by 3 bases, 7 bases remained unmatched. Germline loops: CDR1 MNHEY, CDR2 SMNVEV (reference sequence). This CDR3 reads CASSHLRDRDTGELFF. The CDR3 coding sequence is TGTGCCAGCAGTCACCTCCGGGACAGGGACACCGGGGAGCTGTTTTTT.

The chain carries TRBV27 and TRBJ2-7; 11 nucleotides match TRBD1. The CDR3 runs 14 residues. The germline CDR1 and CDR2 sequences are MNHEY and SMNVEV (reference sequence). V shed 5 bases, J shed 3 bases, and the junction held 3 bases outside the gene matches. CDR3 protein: CASSRTGGIYEQYF. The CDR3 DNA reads TGTGCCAGCAGTCGGACAGGGGGCATCTACGAGCAGTACTTC.

The CDR3 is CASSSRQGVEQETQYF. CDR3 DNA sequence: TGTGCCAGCAGCAGCCGACAGGGCGTTGAACAAGAGACCCAGTACTTC. The chain employs TRBV14 and TRBJ2-5, with TRBD1 identical over 7 bases. Germline-derived CDR1 and CDR2 are SGHDN and FVKESK. V lost 5 bases, J lost 2 bases, and 11 bases stayed unmatched. CDR3 length: 16 amino acids.

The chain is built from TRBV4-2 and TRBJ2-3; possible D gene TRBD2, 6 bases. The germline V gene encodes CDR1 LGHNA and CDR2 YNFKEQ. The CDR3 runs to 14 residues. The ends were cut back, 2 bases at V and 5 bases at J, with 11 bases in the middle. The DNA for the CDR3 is TGTGCCAGCAGCCAAACCTTCGGGGGAGATACGCAGTATTTT. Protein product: CASSQTFGGDTQYF.

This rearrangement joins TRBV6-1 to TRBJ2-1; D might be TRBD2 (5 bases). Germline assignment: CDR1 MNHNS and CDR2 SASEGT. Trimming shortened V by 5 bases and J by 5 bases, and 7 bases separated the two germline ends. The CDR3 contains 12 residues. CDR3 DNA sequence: TGTGCCAGCAGTCCAGCGGACAATGAGCAGTTCTTC. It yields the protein CASSPADNEQFF.

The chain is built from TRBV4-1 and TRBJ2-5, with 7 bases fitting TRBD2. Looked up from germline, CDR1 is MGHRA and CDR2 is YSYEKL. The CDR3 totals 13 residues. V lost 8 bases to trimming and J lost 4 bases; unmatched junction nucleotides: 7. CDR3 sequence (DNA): TGCGCCAGCGCCGGGAGGCAGGGAGAGACCCAGTACTTC. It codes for CASAGRQGETQYF.

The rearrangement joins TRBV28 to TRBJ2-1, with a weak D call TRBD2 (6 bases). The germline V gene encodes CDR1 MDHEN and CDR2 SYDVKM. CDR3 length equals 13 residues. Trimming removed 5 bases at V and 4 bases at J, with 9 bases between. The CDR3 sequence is CASSARGYNEQFF. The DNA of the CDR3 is TGTGCCAGCAGTGCCCGGGGGTACAATGAGCAGTTCTTC.

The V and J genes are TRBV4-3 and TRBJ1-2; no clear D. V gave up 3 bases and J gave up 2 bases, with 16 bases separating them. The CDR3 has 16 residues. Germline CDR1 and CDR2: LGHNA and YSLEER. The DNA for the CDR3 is TGCGCCAGCAGCCAGGCCATCGGGGTAACGAACTATGGCTACACCTTC. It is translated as CASSQAIGVTNYGYTF.

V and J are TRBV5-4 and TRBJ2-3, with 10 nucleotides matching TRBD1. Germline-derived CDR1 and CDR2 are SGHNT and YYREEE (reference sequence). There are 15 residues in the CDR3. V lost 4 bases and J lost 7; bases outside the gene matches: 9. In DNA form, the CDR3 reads TGTGCCAGCAGCCCGGAGACAGGGGGCCAACATACGCAGTATTTT. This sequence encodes CASSPETGGQHTQYF.

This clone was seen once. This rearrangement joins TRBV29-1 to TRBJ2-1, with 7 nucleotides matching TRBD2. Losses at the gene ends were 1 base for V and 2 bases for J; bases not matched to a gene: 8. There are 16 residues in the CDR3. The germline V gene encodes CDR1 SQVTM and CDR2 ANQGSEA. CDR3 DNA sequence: TGCAGCGTTGAAGGGGCTAGCGGCTTAACCTACAATGAGCAGTTCTTC. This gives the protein CSVEGASGLTYNEQFF.